This entry lists 14 T cell receptor beta chains sequenced from one sample in a study of shared clonotypes between healthy human individuals. Measured with immunoSEQ multiplex PCR; TCRdb has only the in-frame clones, and not every one. The top ten clones hold more than 10% of a sample with about 500,000 clones, about 74% of them seen once. Sequencing was done on a sample of PBMCs. The receptor source for this set is a woman aged 40 to 50 in good health. Some clones in this sample may be carry-over from other donors' samples.

The rearrangement joins TRBV11-2 to TRBJ1-1; D gene unclear. CDR1 and CDR2 from the germline V gene are SGHAT and FQNNGV. V was shortened by 3 bases and J by 1 base, with 6 bases between the two germline ends. This CDR3 region has 13 residues. This CDR3 reads CASSFMPNTEAFF. The DNA of the CDR3 is TGTGCCAGCAGCTTCATGCCGAACACTGAAGCTTTCTTT.

This chain uses TRBV11-2 with TRBJ2-7, with 9 nucleotides matching TRBD2. V shed 5 bases, J shed 0 bases, and the junction held 8 bases outside the gene matches. This CDR3 is 16 amino acids long. Germline lookup yields CDR1 SGHAT and CDR2 FQNNGV. CDR3 loop: CASSPRLADSSYEQYF. DNA of the CDR3: TGTGCCAGCAGCCCCCGACTAGCGGACAGCTCCTACGAGCAGTACTTC.

The rearrangement uses TRBV9 and TRBJ2-3; D may be TRBD1 (5 bases). The J call could be wrong; TRBJ2-2 is a better fit for the DNA end. Germline CDR1 SGDLS, CDR2 YYNGEE. The CDR3 contains 14 residues. CDR3 in DNA: TGTGCCAGCAGCGTAGTCCAGGGCGGCGGGGAGCTGTTTTTT. Protein product: CASSVVQGGGELFF.

The J gene is TRBJ2-3, the V gene TRBV7-3; possibly TRBD2 for D (6 bases). V lost 2 bases and J lost 5, with 14 bases in between. The CDR3 has 15 amino acids. Germline lookup yields CDR1 SGHTA and CDR2 FQGTGA. CDR3 nucleotide sequence: TGTGCCAGCAGCTTAGCGGCGGGAAGCGTAGATACGCAGTATTTT. The encoded protein is CASSLAAGSVDTQYF.

This chain connects TRBV28 to TRBJ2-1, with no clear D. The CDR3 consists of 16 residues. From germline, CDR1 is MDHEN and CDR2 SYDVKM. Trimming left V 4 bases short and J 2 bases short, with 15 bases between. CDR3 sequence (DNA): TGTGCCAGCAGTTCCTCACGACGGGTAACCTACAATGAGCAGTTCTTC. Encoded protein: CASSSSRRVTYNEQFF.

The CDR3: CASSHGGLAPNNEQFF. The DNA of the CDR3 is TGTGCCAGCAGCCACGGCGGACTAGCGCCCAACAATGAGCAGTTCTTC. This sequence joins TRBV4-2 and TRBJ2-1, with TRBD2 identical over 9 bases. The J segment lost 5 bases and the V segment lost 3 bases, leaving 8 bases of the junction unmatched. This CDR3 spans 16 amino acids. Germline V gives CDR1 LGHNA, CDR2 YNFKEQ.

At least ten counts were recorded for this clone. The chain employs TRBV19 and TRBJ2-1; 8 nucleotides match TRBD1. Germline CDR1 is LNHDA and CDR2 is SQIVND (reference sequence). Germline trimming cut 9 bases from V and 8 bases from J; bases unmatched to any gene: 9. This CDR3 comprises 13 residues. The CDR3 spells CASSDRGGDEQFF. The CDR3 nucleotides read TGTGCCAGCAGTGACAGGGGTGGGGATGAGCAGTTCTTC.

This clone showed up just once. The chain joins TRBV11-2 to TRBJ2-1; 13 bases fit TRBD2. The V gene end was trimmed by 4 bases and the J gene end by 9 bases; junction bases not matched to a gene: 9. The length of the CDR3 is 16 residues. CDR1 is SGHAT and CDR2 is FQNNGV in the germline V gene. The CDR3 region is CASSSLLAGGPREQFF. The CDR3 nucleotides are TGTGCCAGCAGCTCCTTACTAGCGGGAGGGCCCCGTGAGCAGTTCTTC.

The CDR3, as DNA: TGTGCCAGCAGCGTAGGACTAGCGGGAGGCGGGGACACCGGGGAGCTGTTTTTT. Translated: CASSVGLAGGGDTGELFF. The chain recombines TRBV9 with TRBJ2-2, with TRBD2 matching 13 bases. This CDR3 spans 18 amino acids. J gave up 3 bases and V 0 bases, and 5 bases lay outside the gene matches. CDR1 SGDLS and CDR2 YYNGEE come from the germline V gene.

J is TRBJ1-2 and V is TRBV5-5; weak D call: TRBD1 (6 bases). The CDR3 totals 16 residues. Trimming pared 1 base from V and 4 bases from J, leaving 17 bases between. Germline-derived CDR1 and CDR2 are SGHKS and YYEKEE (reference sequence). The CDR3 DNA follows: TGTGCCAGCAGCTTGAGCCCCCCACAGGGTCGCTATGGCTACACCTTC. Its translation is CASSLSPPQGRYGYTF.

The V and J genes are TRBV4-1 and TRBJ2-7; possibly TRBD1 for D (6 bases). This CDR3 has 14 residues. Between the trimmed V and J ends, which lost 0 bases and 6 bases, there was a span of 12 bases. From germline, CDR1 is MGHRA and CDR2 YSYEKL. CDR3 residues: CASSQEWGLGEQYF. As DNA, the CDR3 is TGCGCCAGCAGCCAAGAATGGGGGCTCGGCGAGCAGTACTTC.

This clone was observed a single time. CDR3 loop: CASSLGWREDNEQFF. CDR3 DNA: TGTGCCAGCAGTTTAGGTTGGCGGGAGGACAATGAGCAGTTCTTC. The V call is TRBV27, the J call TRBJ2-1; 8 nucleotides match TRBD2. The length of the CDR3 is 15 residues. Germline CDR1 reads MNHEY; CDR2 reads SMNVEV (reference sequence). V was clipped by 2 bases and J by 5 bases; unmatched bases: 5.

V usage is TRBV15 and J usage is TRBJ1-2; the D gene is possibly TRBD1 (6 bases). Germline loops: CDR1 LNHNV, CDR2 YYDKDF (reference sequence). The CDR3 runs to 16 residues. The V end lost 8 bases, the J end lost 2 bases, and 21 bases lay between the germline ends. This CDR3 reads CATAGAVGDVNYGYTF. As DNA, the CDR3 is TGTGCCACCGCGGGGGCGGTGGGGGACGTAAACTATGGCTACACCTTC.

This chain joins TRBV5-1 and TRBJ2-2; 8 positions match TRBD1. V lost 7 bases, J lost 5 bases, and 19 bases stayed unmatched. Germline V gives CDR1 SGHRS, CDR2 YFSETQ. This CDR3 has 18 residues. For the CDR3, the DNA is TGCGCCAGCGGGCCGACCACGACAGGGGTTTGGGGAACCGGGGAGCTGTTTTTT. This translates into CASGPTTTGVWGTGELFF.